The rows below give T cell receptor beta chains drawn from one sample of a study of shared clonotypes between healthy human individuals. Sequenced by immunoSEQ multiplex PCR; TCRdb stores in-frame clones only, minus some. The sample carries under 600,000 clones, around 97% recorded once. Sequencing used naive CD4+ T cells sorted from blood. The receptor set was obtained from a woman under 40 in good health. CDR3s include the opening cysteine and the closing phenylalanine or tryptophan. A D gene is named only where the DNA matches it firmly. Size is stated for part of the rows, as once, few or many counts, or as a class when the clone is expanded.

TRBJ1-2 | TRBV7-9 | - | - | TGTGCCAGCAGCTTAGGGGGGTCCAGGGCGCATGGCTACACCTTC | CASSLGGSRAHGYTF
TRBJ2-1 | TRBV4-1 | TRBD2 | - | TGCGCCAGCAGCCAGCCCACTAGCGGGAGTGGATATGAGCAGTTCTTC | CASSQPTSGSGYEQFF
TRBJ1-1 | TRBV10-2 | TRBD1 | - | TGCGCCAGCAGTGAAGGCAGGGGGAGATCCACTGAAGCTTTCTTT | CASSEGRGRSTEAFF
TRBJ1-2 | TRBV7-9 | - | - | TGTGCCAGCAGCTCGGGGAGCACAGGGACGGGAGGCTACACCTTC | CASSSGSTGTGGYTF
TRBJ2-7 | TRBV5-1 | - | - | TGCGCCAGCAGCGGATCCCATTCTTGGGGGAGCGGCAACGAGCAGTACTTC | CASSGSHSWGSGNEQYF
TRBJ1-4 | TRBV4-1 | - | - | TGCGCCAGCAGCCAAGGGACAACAACTAATGAAAAACTGTTTTTT | CASSQGTTTNEKLFF
TRBJ2-3 | TRBV2 | - | - | TGTGCCAGCGGGGGTAGCAGGATCACAGATACGCAGTATTTT | CASGGSRITDTQYF
TRBJ2-5 | TRBV5-4 | - | - | TGTGCCAGCAGCTTCGCGGCGTCCCCCCTTCAAGAGACCCAGTACTTC | CASSFAASPLQETQYF
TRBJ1-3 | TRBV5-5 | - | once | TGTGCCAGCAGACGCGCGTCCGCCTCTGGAAACACCATATATTTT | CASRRASASGNTIYF
TRBJ2-3 | TRBV11-3 | TRBD1 | once | TGTGCCAGCAGTTTAACAGGGGAAGATACGCAGTATTTT | CASSLTGEDTQYF
TRBJ1-1 | TRBV4-1 | - | - | TGCGCCAGCAGCCCCCGACAGAGCGAAGCTTTCTTT | CASSPRQSEAFF
TRBJ1-4 | TRBV19 | - | once | TGTGCCAGTAGTATTACGGATTCAAATGAAAAACTGTTTTTT | CASSITDSNEKLFF
TRBJ1-5 | TRBV28 | TRBD1 | - | TGTGCCACCGCGGACAGGGGACCAACTAATCAGCCCCAGCATTTT | CATADRGPTNQPQHF
TRBJ1-4 | TRBV28 | TRBD1 | - | TGTGCCAGCAGTTCGGACAGGAGTGCAAGGGATCGGGAAAAACTGTTTTTT | CASSSDRSARDREKLFF
TRBJ2-1 | TRBV28 | - | - | TGTGCCAGCCTACCGGGGGGCCGACGTCGGGGCGAGCAGTTCTTC | CASLPGGRRRGEQFF
TRBJ2-5 | TRBV9 | - | - | TGTGCCAGCAGCGTAGGGGGGAACCGGGCTCAAGAGACCCAGTACTTC | CASSVGGNRAQETQYF
TRBJ1-6 | TRBV5-1 | - | - | TGCGCCAGCAGCCCCGGATCCGGTCGGACTTCACCCCTCCACTTT | CASSPGSGRTSPLHF
TRBJ2-1 | TRBV28 | TRBD2 | - | TGTGCCAGCAGTTTCTCCGAAAATCCGGGACTAGCGGGCCTGCAGCAGTTCTTC | CASSFSENPGLAGLQQFF
TRBJ2-3 | TRBV20-1 | - | once | TGCAGGCCCGTTTCGACAGATACGCAGTATTTT | CRPVSTDTQYF
TRBJ1-5 | TRBV30 | TRBD1 | - | TGTGCCTGGTCCGGGACAGGGGATCAGCCCCAGCATTTT | CAWSGTGDQPQHF
TRBJ1-1 | TRBV19 | - | - | TGTGCCAGTAGCGCCCCCCTCGGGAGGGGATTGAACACTGAAGCTTTCTTT | CASSAPLGRGLNTEAFF
TRBJ2-1 | TRBV7-9 | TRBD2 | - | TGTGCCAGCATCGGGACTAGCGACTACAATGAGCAGTTCTTC | CASIGTSDYNEQFF
TRBJ2-7 | TRBV27 | - | - | TGTGCCAGCAGTTTAGCGGTACAGGAGGACGAGCAGTACTTC | CASSLAVQEDEQYF